The 21 T cell receptor beta chains reported below all come from one sample, sequenced in a study of T cell responses to AZD1222 COVID-19 vaccine. Sequencing was performed with immunoSEQ multiplex PCR; in TCRdb, only in-frame clones are kept and a portion is missing. The profile shows some 58,000 clones, about 80% of them singletons. The specimen was peripheral blood, collected 28 days after the second AZD1222 dose. These TCRs come from an adult who received the AZD1222 COVID-19 vaccine.

The V call is TRBV6-2 or TRBV6-3, the J call TRBJ2-1; D is perhaps TRBD2 (5 bases). The CDR3 runs to 16 residues. Trimming removed 0 bases at V and 9 bases at J, with 18 bases between. CDR1 is MNHEY, CDR2 SVGEGT, per germline. In nucleotides, the CDR3 is TGTGCCAGCAGTTACTCGAGAACCTTAGCGTTCGGTGAGCAGTTCTTC. Its protein product is CASSYSRTLAFGEQFF.

The chain is built from TRBV12-3 or TRBV12-4 and TRBJ1-5; the match to TRBD1 covers 7 bases. Trimming cost V 7 bases and J 7 bases; bases outside gene matches: 7. The CDR3 contains 13 residues. Here the CDR3 DNA reads TGTGCCAGCACGGAGGGGGCTAAACAGCCCCAGCATTTT. Protein sequence: CASTEGAKQPQHF.

This clone was seen only a few times. The gene calls are TRBV6-1 and TRBJ1-5; 7 bases are shared with TRBD1. CDR1 is MNHNS and CDR2 is SASEGT in the germline V gene. J gave up 3 bases and V 2 bases, and 7 bases lay outside the gene matches. The CDR3 is made up of 16 amino acids. The CDR3 nucleotides are TGTGCCAGCAGTGAACTGGCAGGGGGGCTCAATCAGCCCCAGCATTTT. Translating gives CASSELAGGLNQPQHF.

This clone was detected a few times. The genes are TRBV4-2 and TRBJ1-2; TRBD1 is a possible D gene (5 bases). Trimming cost V 0 bases and J 4 bases, with 15 bases left between them. The length of the CDR3 is 16 residues. The germline V gene encodes CDR1 LGHNA and CDR2 YNFKEQ. The CDR3 DNA reads TGTGCCAGCAGCCAAGATAGAGGCAGGGAACCCTATGGCTACACCTTC. This codes for CASSQDRGREPYGYTF.

V gene TRBV6-6 combines with J gene TRBJ1-2; TRBD1 aligns across 10 bases. The CDR3 contains 17 residues. V lost 5 bases and J lost 7; bases outside the gene matches: 16. Germline values: CDR1 MNHNY, CDR2 SVGAGI (reference sequence). The CDR3 is CASSLSILSGTGAGYTF. The CDR3 DNA is TGTGCCAGCAGTCTTTCAATTCTCTCCGGGACAGGGGCTGGCTACACCTTC.

The chain has TRBV28 and TRBJ1-1; D gene unclear. Germline assignment: CDR1 MDHEN and CDR2 SYDVKM. The CDR3 is 15 residues long. V was pared by 6 bases and J by 8 bases, with 22 bases between. The CDR3 DNA follows: TGTGCCAGCAGAAACTGGGCCAGCCAACCAATAGAAGCTTTCTTT. Encoded protein: CASRNWASQPIEAFF.

This chain joins TRBV19 and TRBJ2-3; D possibly corresponds to TRBD1 (6 bases). V lost 0 bases and J lost 9, with 16 bases in between. Germline V gives CDR1 LNHDA, CDR2 SQIVND (reference sequence). The CDR3 consists of 15 residues. The CDR3: CASSIDLTAQGTQYF. DNA of the CDR3: TGTGCCAGTAGTATAGATCTTACAGCCCAGGGGACGCAGTATTTT.

The rearrangement uses TRBV5-6 and TRBJ1-2; TRBD1 is a possible D gene (5 bases). Germline CDR1 reads SGHDT; CDR2 reads YYEEEE. The ends were cut back, 4 bases at V and 5 bases at J, with 18 bases in the middle. CDR3 size: 15 residues. The CDR3 loop is CASSLTGTAGYGYTF. CDR3 nucleotide sequence: TGTGCCAGCAGCCTAACCGGGACGGCAGGGTATGGCTACACCTTC.

This clone was counted between two and nine times. This chain connects TRBV5-8 to TRBJ1-5; D unclear. Germline lookup yields CDR1 SGHTS and CDR2 YDEGEE. The CDR3 has 14 residues. V shed 2 bases and J shed 4 bases, with 10 bases lying between them. The CDR3 bases are TGTGCCAGCAGCTTTTATGACGGGAATCAGCCCCAGCATTTT. This encodes CASSFYDGNQPQHF.

V and J are TRBV4-2 and TRBJ2-1, with TRBD2 matching 8 bases. The germline gives CDR1 LGHNA, CDR2 YNFKEQ. This CDR3 region has 15 residues. V lost 4 bases to trimming and J lost 6 bases; unmatched junction nucleotides: 8. In nucleotides, the CDR3 is TGTGCCAGCAGCCGATCCGGGAGGGAGGTCAATGAGCAGTTCTTC. Its protein is CASSRSGREVNEQFF.

The rearrangement joins TRBV6-6 to TRBJ2-6, with 13 bases lining up with TRBD2. This CDR3 is 18 amino acids long. Germline CDR1 is MNHNY and CDR2 is SVGAGI (reference sequence). Trimming took 5 bases from V and 2 from J; bases not matched to a gene: 6. The CDR3 nucleotides are TGTGCCAGCAGTCATCCCGGGACTAGCGGGACTGGGGCCAACGTCCTGACTTTC. Encoded protein: CASSHPGTSGTGANVLTF.

This clone was counted a single time. The chain combines TRBV2 with TRBJ1-2, with no clear D. Germline assignment: CDR1 SNHLY and CDR2 FYNNEI. This CDR3 spans 11 amino acids. V was pared by 2 bases and J by 7 bases, with 5 bases between. CDR3 nucleotides: TGTGCCAGCAGTGAAAGCCTTGGCTACACCTTC. As protein: CASSESLGYTF.

The chain has TRBV27 and TRBJ1-5; 9 bases are shared with TRBD1. Trimming at V came to 6 bases and at J to 6 bases, leaving 6 bases not matched to a gene. The CDR3 is 14 amino acids. Germline CDR1 and CDR2: MNHEY and SMNVEV (reference sequence). CDR3 residues: CASRPQGAGQPQHF. For the CDR3, the DNA is TGTGCCAGCAGACCACAGGGGGCTGGTCAGCCCCAGCATTTT.

The chain recombines TRBV11-2 with TRBJ2-3; TRBD1 aligns across 11 bases. J was trimmed by 5 bases and V by 1 base; bases with no gene match: 2. The CDR3 is 15 residues long. Per the germline V gene, CDR1 is SGHAT and CDR2 is FQNNGV. CDR3 bases: TGTGCCAGCAGCTTAGGGACAGGGGGCAAAGATACGCAGTATTTT. Translated: CASSLGTGGKDTQYF.

V is TRBV9 and J is TRBJ2-5; 11 bases are shared with TRBD2. This CDR3 region has 17 residues. Germline assignment: CDR1 SGDLS and CDR2 YYNGEE. Unmatched junction bases numbered 13, after V lost 4 bases and J lost 5 bases. CDR3 residues: CASSTRPLTSGTETQYF. The DNA of the CDR3 is TGTGCCAGCAGCACCCGTCCTCTGACTAGCGGGACGGAGACCCAGTACTTC.

The chain recombines TRBV5-6 with TRBJ1-6, with D possibly TRBD1 on 6 matching bases. V was pared by 0 bases and J by 6 bases, with 10 bases between. Germline V gene data show CDR1 as SGHDT and CDR2 as YYEEEE. CDR3 size: 15 residues. The CDR3: CASSLAQGFNSPLHF. CDR3 sequence (DNA): TGTGCCAGCAGCTTGGCACAGGGATTTAATTCACCCCTCCACTTT.

This sequence joins TRBV21-1 and TRBJ2-5; the table's D call, TRBD2, has no DNA check behind it. TRBV21-1 is annotated as a pseudogene. The CDR3 sequence is 13 residues long. CDR3 in amino acids: CASSPGTSGRGYF. The CDR3 DNA follows: TGTGCCAGCAGTCCAGGGACTAGCGGGAGAGGGTACTTC.

The J gene is TRBJ2-2, the V gene TRBV7-8, with D perhaps matching TRBD1 or TRBD2 (5 bases each). The V gene lost 1 base and the J gene lost 6 bases, with 9 bases spanning the gap. The CDR3 totals 14 residues. Germline V gene data show CDR1 as SGHVS and CDR2 as FQNEAQ. The CDR3 region is CASSLVQGPGELFF. Here the CDR3 DNA reads TGTGCCAGCAGCTTAGTTCAGGGACCCGGGGAGCTGTTTTTT.

This chain uses TRBV18 with TRBJ1-1; D perhaps matches TRBD1 (5 bases). The CDR3 loop spans 15 amino acids. The germline V gene has CDR1 KGHSH and CDR2 LQKENI. V shed 3 bases and J shed 5 bases, with 16 bases lying between them. Here the CDR3 reads CASSPGGAARTEAFF. The CDR3 DNA reads TGTGCCAGCTCACCGGGAGGGGCAGCACGTACTGAAGCTTTCTTT.

The gene calls are TRBV20-1 and TRBJ1-1; unclear D gene. The CDR3 loop spans 11 amino acids. The germline gives CDR1 DFQATT, CDR2 SNEGSKA (reference sequence). The ends were cut back, 6 bases at V and 10 bases at J, with 15 bases in the middle. DNA for the CDR3: TGCAGTGCCGGTACCGGACTAGGAGCTTTCTTT. Its translation is CSAGTGLGAFF.

The rearrangement uses TRBV10-2 and TRBJ1-4, with a tentative D call TRBD1 (5 bases). Trimming shortened V by 2 bases and J by 7 bases, and 14 bases separated the two germline ends. CDR1 and CDR2 (germline): WSHSY, SAAADI. CDR3 size: 15 residues. CDR3 sequence (DNA): TGCGCCAGCAGTGAGAGTACAGGTATAGGTGAAAAACTGTTTTTT. Translating gives CASSESTGIGEKLFF.